This T cell receptor (beta chain) was obtained from a study of blood T cell repertoires in COVID-19. Overall study context: The analysed material was cDNA or gDNA that came from T cells, B-cell-depleted T cells, or PBMCs.

V was clipped by 4 bases and J by 6 bases, with 15 bases between them. CDR3 length: 14 residues. Germline V CDR1 and CDR2: SGHTA, FQGNSA. Per the original data handling: Cell counts per sample came from amplifying reference gene primers. TCRdb's copy holds only in-frame clones and misses some; the assay was immunoSEQ multiplex PCR. From that table come the V and J calls and clone size; the DNA was used to work out D and trimming. Of over 200,000 clones in the sample, around 91% are singletons; the top ten hold around 4.8%. This chain joins TRBV7-2 and TRBJ1-2; the D gene is possibly TRBD1 (5 bases). The sequence came from a woman in her 40s with acute or convalescent COVID-19. Sequencing used peripheral blood. The CDR3 sequence: CASSSSGGLHGYTF. In DNA form, the CDR3 reads TGTGCCAGCAGCTCTAGCGGGGGTCTACATGGCTACACCTTC.